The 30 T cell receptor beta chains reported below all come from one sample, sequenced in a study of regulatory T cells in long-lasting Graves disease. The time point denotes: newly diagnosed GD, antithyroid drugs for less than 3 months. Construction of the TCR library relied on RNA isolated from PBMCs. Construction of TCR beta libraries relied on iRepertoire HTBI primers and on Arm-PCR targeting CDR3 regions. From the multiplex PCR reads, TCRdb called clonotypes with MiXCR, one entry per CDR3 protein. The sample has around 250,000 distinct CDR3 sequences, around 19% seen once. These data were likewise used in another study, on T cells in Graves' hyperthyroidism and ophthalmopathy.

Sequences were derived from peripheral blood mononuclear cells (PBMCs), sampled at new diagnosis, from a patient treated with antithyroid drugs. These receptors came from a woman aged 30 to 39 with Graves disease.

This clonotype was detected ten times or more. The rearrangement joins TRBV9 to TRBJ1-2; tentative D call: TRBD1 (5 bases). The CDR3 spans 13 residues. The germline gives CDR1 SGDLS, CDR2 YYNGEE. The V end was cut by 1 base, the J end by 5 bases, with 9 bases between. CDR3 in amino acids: CASSVSGLYGYTF. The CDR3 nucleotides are TGTGCCAGCAGCGTATCAGGGTTGTATGGCTACACCTTC.

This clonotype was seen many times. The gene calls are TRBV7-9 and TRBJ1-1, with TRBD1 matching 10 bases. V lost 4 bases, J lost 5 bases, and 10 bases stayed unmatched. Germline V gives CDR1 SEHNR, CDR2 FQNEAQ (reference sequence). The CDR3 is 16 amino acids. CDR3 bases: TGTGCCAGCAGCTCGACAGGGGGCGTAGGGGGTACTGAAGCTTTCTTT. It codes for CASSSTGGVGGTEAFF.

The CDR3 reads CASSAARTQETQYF. CDR3 nucleotide sequence: TGTGCCAGCAGTGCCGCTAGGACACAAGAGACCCAGTACTTC. This chain uses TRBV12-3 or TRBV12-4 with TRBJ2-5; a weak D match, TRBD1 (5 bases). The CDR3 has 14 residues. V was pared by 5 bases and J by 2 bases, with 12 bases between.

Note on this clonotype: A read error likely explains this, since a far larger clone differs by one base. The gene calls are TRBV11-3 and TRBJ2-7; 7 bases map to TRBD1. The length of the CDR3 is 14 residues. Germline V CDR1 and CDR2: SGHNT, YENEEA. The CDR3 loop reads CANSLGQVGYEQYF. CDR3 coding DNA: TGTGCCAACAGCTTAGGACAGGTTGGCTACGAGCAGTACTTC.

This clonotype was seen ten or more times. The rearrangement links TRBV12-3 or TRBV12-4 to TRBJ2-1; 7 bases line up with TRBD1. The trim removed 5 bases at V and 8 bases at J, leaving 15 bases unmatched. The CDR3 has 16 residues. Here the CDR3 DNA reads TGTGCCAGCAGTCCCGGAGGACAGGTTAAAGGGTATGAGCAGTTCTTC. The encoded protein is CASSPGGQVKGYEQFF.

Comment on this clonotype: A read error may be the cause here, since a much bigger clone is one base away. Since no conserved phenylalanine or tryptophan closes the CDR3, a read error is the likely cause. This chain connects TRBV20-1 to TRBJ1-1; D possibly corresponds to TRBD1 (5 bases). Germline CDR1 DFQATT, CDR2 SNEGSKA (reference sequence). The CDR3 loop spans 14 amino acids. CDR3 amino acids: CRGLSGGRETEAFS. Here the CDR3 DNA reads TGCAGGGGGTTGAGTGGGGGACGGGAAACTGAAGCTTTCTCT.

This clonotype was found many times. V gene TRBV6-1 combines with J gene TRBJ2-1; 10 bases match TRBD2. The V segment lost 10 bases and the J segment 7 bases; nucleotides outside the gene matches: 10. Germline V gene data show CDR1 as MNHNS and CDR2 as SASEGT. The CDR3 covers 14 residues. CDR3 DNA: TGTGCCATCGGACTAGCGGTTAAAGTGAATGAGCAGTTCTTC. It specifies CAIGLAVKVNEQFF.

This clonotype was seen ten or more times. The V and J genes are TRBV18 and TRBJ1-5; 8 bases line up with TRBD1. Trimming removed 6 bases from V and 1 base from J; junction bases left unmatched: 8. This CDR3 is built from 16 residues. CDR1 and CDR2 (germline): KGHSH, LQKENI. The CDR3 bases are TGTGCCAGCTCGCTACAGGGGGACCGCAGCAATCAGCCCCAGCATTTT. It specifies CASSLQGDRSNQPQHF.

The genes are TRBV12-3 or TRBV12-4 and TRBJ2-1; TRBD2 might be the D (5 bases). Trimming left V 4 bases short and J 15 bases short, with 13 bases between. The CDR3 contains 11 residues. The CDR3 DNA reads TGTGCCAGCAGTTCCGGGAAGGAGTGGTTCTTC. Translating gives CASSSGKEWFF.

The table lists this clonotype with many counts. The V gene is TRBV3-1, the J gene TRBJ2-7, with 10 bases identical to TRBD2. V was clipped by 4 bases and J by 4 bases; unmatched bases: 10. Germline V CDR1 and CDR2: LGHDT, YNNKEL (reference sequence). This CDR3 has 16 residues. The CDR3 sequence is CASSPSTSGEEYEQYF. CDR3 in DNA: TGTGCCAGCAGCCCCAGTACTAGCGGGGAAGAGTACGAGCAGTACTTC.

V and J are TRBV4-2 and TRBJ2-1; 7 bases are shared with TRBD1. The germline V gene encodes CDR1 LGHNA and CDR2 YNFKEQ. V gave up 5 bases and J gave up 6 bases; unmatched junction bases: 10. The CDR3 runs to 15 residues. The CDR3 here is CASSFLFRDSNEQFF. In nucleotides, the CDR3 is TGTGCCAGCAGCTTTCTTTTCCGGGACAGCAATGAGCAGTTCTTC.

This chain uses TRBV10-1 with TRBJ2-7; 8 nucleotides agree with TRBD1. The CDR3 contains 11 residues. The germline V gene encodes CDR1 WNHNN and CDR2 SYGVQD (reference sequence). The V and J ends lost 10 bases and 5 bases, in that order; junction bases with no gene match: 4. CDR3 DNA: TGCGCCACCGGACAGGGAGACGAGCAGTACTTC. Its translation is CATGQGDEQYF.

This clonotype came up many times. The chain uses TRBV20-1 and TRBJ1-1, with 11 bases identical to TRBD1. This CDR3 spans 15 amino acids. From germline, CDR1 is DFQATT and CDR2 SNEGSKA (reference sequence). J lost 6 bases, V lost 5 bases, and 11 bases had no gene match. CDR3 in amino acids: CSASRDRGRVPEAFF. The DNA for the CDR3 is TGCAGTGCTTCTAGGGACAGGGGGAGGGTACCTGAAGCTTTCTTT.

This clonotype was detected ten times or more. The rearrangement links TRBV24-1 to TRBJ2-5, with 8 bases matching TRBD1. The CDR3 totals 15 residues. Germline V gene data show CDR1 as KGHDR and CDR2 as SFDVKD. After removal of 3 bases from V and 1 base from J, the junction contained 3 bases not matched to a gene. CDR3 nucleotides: TGTGCCACCAGTGATGCTGGACAGGGCCAAGAGACCCAGTACTTC. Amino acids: CATSDAGQGQETQYF.

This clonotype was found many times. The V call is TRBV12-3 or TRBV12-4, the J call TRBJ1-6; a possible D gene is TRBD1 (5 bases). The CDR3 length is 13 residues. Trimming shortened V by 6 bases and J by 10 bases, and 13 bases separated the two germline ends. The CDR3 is CASSPTVFSPLHF. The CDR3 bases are TGTGCCAGCAGCCCGACAGTCTTCTCACCCCTCCACTTT.

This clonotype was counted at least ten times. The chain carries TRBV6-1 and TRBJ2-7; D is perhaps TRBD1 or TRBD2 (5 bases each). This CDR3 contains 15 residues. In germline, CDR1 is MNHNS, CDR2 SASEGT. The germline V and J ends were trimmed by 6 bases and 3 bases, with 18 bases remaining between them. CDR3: CASSPGTTGLYEQYF. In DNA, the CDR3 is TGTGCCAGCAGCCCAGGGACGACTGGCCTCTACGAGCAGTACTTC.

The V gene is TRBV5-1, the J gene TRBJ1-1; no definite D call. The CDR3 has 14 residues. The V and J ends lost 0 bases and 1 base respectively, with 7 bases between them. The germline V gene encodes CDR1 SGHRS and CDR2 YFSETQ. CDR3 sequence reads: CASSLGAENTEAFF. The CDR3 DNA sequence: TGCGCCAGCAGCTTGGGGGCAGAGAACACTGAAGCTTTCTTT.

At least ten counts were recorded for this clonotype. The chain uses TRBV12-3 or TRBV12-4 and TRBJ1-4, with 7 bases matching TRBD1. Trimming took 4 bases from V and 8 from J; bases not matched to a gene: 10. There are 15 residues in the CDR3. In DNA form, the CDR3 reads TGTGCCAGCAGTTCGCAGACAGGGCGAGGGGAAAAACTGTTTTTT. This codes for CASSSQTGRGEKLFF.

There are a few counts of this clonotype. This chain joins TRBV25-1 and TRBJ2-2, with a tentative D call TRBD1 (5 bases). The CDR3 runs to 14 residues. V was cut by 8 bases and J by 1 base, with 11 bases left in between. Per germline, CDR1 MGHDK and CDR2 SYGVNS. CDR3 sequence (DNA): TGTGCCAGCGGGCCCAGGGTGAACACCGGGGAGCTGTTTTTT. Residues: CASGPRVNTGELFF.

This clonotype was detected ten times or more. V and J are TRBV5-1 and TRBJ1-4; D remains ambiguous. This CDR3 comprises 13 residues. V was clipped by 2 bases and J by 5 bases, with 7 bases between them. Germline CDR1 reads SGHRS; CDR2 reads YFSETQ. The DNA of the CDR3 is TGCGCCAGCAGCTTAGAGCCAAATGAAAAACTGTTTTTT. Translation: CASSLEPNEKLFF.

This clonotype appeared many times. This CDR3 is CATALGRDQPQHF. The CDR3 coding sequence is TGTGCCACGGCGCTGGGGAGGGATCAGCCCCAGCATTTT. The rearrangement uses TRBV15 and TRBJ1-5; D remains unclear. Trimming shortened V by 9 bases and J by 5 bases, and 14 bases separated the two germline ends. The germline V gene encodes CDR1 LNHNV and CDR2 YYDKDF (reference sequence). The CDR3 is 13 amino acids.

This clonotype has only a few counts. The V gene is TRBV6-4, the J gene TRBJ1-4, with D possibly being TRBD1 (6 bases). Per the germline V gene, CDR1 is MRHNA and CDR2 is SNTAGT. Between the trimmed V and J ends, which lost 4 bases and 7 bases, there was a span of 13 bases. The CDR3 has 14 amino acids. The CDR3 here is CASSGLGASEKLFF. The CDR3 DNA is TGTGCCAGCAGTGGGCTGGGGGCAAGTGAAAAACTGTTTTTT.

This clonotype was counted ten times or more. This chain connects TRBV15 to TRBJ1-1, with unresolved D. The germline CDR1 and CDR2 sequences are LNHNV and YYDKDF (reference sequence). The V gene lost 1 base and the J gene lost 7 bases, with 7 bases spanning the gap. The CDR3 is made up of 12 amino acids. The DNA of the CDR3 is TGTGCCACCAGCAGAGGTACAGATGAAGCTTTCTTT. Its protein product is CATSRGTDEAFF. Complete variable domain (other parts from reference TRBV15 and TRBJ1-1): DAMVIQNPRYQVTQFGKPVTLSCSQTLNHNVMYWYQQKSSQAPKLLFHYYDKDFNNEADTPDNFQSRRPNTSFCFLDIRSPGLGDTAMYLCATSRGTDEAFFGQGTRLTVV.

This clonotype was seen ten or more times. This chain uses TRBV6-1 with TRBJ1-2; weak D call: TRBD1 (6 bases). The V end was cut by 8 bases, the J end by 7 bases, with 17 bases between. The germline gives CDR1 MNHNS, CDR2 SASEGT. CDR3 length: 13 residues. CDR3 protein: CASGRDTSPGYTF. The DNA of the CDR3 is TGTGCCAGCGGTAGGGACACTTCGCCTGGCTACACCTTC.

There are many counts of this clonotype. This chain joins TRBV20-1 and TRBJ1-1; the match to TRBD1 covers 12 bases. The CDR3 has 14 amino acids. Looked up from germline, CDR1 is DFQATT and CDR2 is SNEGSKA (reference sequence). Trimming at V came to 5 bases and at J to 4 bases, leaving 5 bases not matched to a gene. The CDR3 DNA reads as TGCAGTGCTGGGACAGGGGGCTTGAGCACTGAAGCTTTCTTT. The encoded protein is CSAGTGGLSTEAFF.

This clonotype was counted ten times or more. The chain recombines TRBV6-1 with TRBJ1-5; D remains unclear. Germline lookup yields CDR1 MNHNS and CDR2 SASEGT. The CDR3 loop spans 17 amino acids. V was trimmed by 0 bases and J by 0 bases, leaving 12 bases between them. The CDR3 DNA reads TGTGCCAGCAGTGAAGCGAGGGAATTTTTTAGCAATCAGCCCCAGCATTTT. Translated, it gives CASSEAREFFSNQPQHF.

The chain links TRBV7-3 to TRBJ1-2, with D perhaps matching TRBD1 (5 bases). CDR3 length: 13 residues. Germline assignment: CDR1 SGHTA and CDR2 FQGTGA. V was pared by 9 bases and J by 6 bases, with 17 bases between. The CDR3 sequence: CASEGARGDGYTF. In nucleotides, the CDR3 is TGTGCCAGTGAAGGGGCGCGAGGGGATGGCTACACCTTC.

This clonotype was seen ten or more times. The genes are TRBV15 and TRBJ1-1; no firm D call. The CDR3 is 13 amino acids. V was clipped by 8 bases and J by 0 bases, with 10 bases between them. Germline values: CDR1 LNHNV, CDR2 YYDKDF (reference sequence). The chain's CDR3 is CATGQSLNTEAFF. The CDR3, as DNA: TGTGCCACCGGGCAGAGTTTGAACACTGAAGCTTTCTTT.

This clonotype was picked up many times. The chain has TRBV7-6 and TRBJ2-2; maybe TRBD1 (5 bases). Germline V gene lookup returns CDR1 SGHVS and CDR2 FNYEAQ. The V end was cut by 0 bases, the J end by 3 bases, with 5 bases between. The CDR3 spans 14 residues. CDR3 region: CASSLARDTGELFF. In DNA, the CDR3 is TGTGCCAGCAGCTTAGCCAGGGACACCGGGGAGCTGTTTTTT.

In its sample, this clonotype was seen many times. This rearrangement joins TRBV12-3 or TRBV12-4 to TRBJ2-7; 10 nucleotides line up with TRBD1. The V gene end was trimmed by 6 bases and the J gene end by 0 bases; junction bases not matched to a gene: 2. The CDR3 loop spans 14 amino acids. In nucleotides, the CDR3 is TGTGCCAGCAGGGACAGGGGGAACTCCTACGAGCAGTACTTC. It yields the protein CASRDRGNSYEQYF.